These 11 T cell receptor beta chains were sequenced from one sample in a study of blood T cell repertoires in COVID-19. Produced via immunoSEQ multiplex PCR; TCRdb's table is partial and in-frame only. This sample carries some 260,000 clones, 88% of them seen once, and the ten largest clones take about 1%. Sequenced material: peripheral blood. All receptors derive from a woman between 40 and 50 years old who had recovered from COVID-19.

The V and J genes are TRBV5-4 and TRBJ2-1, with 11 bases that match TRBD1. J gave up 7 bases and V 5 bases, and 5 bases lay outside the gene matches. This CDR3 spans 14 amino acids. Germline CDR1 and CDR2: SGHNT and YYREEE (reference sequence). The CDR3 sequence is CASRRTGGWNEQFF. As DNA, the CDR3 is TGTGCCAGCAGAAGGACAGGGGGCTGGAATGAGCAGTTCTTC. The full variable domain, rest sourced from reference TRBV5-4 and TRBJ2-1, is ETGVTQSPTHLIKTRGQQVTLRCSSQSGHNTVSWYQQALGQGPQFIFQYYREEENGRGNFPPRFSGLQFPNYSSELNVNALELDDSALYLCASRRTGGWNEQFFGPGTRLTVL.

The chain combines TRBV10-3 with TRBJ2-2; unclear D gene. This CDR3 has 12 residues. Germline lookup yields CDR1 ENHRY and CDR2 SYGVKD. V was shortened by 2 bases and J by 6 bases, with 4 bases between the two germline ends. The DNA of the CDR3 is TGTGCCATCAGTGAGGGAGCCGGGGAGCTGTTTTTT. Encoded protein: CAISEGAGELFF.

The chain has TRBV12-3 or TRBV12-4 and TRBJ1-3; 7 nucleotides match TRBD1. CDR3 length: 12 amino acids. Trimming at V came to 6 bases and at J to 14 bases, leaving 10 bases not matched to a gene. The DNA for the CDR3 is TGTGCCAGCAGCCCCGGGACAGCCACTTTATATTTT. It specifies CASSPGTATLYF.

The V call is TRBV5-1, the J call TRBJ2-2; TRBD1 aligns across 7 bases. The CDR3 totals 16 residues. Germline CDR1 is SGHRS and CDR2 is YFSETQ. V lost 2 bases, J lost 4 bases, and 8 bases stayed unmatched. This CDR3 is CASSLWTGGATGELFF. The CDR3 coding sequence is TGCGCCAGCAGCTTATGGACAGGTGGGGCCACCGGGGAGCTGTTTTTT. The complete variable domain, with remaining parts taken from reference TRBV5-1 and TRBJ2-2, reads KAGVTQTPRYLIKTRGQQVTLSCSPISGHRSVSWYQQTPGQGLQFLFEYFSETQRNKGNFPGRFSGRQFSNSRSEMNVSTLELGDSALYLCASSLWTGGATGELFFGEGSRLTVL.

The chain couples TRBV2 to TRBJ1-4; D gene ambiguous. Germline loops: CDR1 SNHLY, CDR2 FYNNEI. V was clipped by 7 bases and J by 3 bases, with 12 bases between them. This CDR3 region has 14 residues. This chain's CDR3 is CASTLNGANEKLFF. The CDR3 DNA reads TGTGCCAGCACCCTAAACGGGGCTAATGAAAAACTGTTTTTT.

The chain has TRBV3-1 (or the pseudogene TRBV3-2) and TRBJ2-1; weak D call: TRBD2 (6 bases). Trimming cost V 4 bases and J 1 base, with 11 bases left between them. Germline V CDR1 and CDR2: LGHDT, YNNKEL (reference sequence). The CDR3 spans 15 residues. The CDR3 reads CASSPTSGSYNEQFF. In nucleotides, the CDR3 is TGTGCCAGCAGCCCGACTAGTGGGTCCTACAATGAGCAGTTCTTC.

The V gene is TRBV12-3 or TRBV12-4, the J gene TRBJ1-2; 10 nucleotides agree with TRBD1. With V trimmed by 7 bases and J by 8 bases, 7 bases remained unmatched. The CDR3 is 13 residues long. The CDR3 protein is CASTDRGPRGYTF. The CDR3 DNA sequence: TGTGCCAGCACCGACAGGGGGCCGAGGGGCTACACCTTC.

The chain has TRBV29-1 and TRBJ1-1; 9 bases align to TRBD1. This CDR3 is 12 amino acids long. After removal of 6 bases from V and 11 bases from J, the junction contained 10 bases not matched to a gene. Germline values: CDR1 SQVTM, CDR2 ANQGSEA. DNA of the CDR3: TGCAGCGTCGGGACAGGGCCCAATGTGGCTTTCTTT. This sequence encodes CSVGTGPNVAFF.

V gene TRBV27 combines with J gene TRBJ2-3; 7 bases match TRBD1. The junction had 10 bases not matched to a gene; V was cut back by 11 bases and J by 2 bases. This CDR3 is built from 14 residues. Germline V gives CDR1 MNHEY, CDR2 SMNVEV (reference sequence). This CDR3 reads CARQGVATTDTQYF. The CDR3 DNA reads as TGTGCCCGCCAGGGGGTAGCTACCACAGATACGCAGTATTTT.

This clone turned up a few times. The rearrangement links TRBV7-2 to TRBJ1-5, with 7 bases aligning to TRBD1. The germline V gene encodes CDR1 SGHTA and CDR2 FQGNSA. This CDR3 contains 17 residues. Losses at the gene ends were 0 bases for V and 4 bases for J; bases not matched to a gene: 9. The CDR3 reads CASSLASGTVKNQPQHF. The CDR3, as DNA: TGTGCCAGCAGCTTAGCGTCTGGGACAGTAAAAAATCAGCCCCAGCATTTT.

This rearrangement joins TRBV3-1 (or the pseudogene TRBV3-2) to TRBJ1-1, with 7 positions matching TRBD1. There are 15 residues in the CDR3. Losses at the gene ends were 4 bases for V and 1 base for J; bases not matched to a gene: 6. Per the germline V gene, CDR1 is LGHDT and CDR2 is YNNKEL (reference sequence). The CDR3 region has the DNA TGTGCCAGCAGCCCAGGGGGGATCAGGAACACTGAAGCTTTCTTT. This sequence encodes CASSPGGIRNTEAFF.